This TCR beta chain was recovered during a study of long-term antiretroviral therapy in people with HIV. Clinicians in the United States treated all participants with HIV. This clone came up once. The libraries were made with immunoSEQ v3.0 at survey level. Using immunoSEQ multiplex PCR, the repertoire was profiled, and TCRdb retains in-frame clones only, with some absent. The sample lists around 25,000 clones, around 84% seen once, with 4.5% to 6% in the top ten. CDR3 length: 15 amino acids. The V gene's germline CDR1 is MNHEY and CDR2 SMNVEV (reference sequence). The trim removed 3 bases at V and 3 bases at J, leaving 4 bases unmatched.

This TCR was sampled from a man aged 25 to 40 with HIV. V is TRBV27 and J is TRBJ2-2; 7 nucleotides align to TRBD1. The sequences come from unsorted PBMCs, collected 4.4 years after starting antiretroviral therapy. CDR3 in DNA: TGTGCCAGCAGTTTCCAGGGGGAACACACCGGGGAGCTGTTTTTT. Translated: CASSFQGEHTGELFF.